These T cell receptor beta chains were read from a single sample in a study of T-cell memory formation after mild COVID-19. TCRdb analysed the 5' RACE reads with MiXCR anew, one entry per CDR3 protein. The sample contains 150,000 to 200,000 distinct CDR3 sequences, approximately 16% of which appear only once. Input material: PBMCs or a T cell subset sorted from them (not recorded which). Every receptor here comes from an adult woman who had mild COVID-19 (a few samples of this study predate the infection). Cell type and time point are not known. Both conserved end residues are part of each CDR3. D genes are given only for firm matches. Not every row has a clone size; where given, it reads once, few, many or a size class.

D gene,V gene,J gene,clone size,CDR3 protein,CDR3 DNA
TRBD2,TRBV4-1,TRBJ2-7,.,CASSQVGTTSYEQYF,TGCGCCAGCAGCCAAGTAGGGACTACCTCCTACGAGCAGTACTTC
TRBD1,TRBV6-5,TRBJ2-5,few,CASSLEGTGPPQETQYF,TGTGCCAGCAGTCTAGAAGGGACAGGGCCACCGCAGGAGACCCAGTACTTC
TRBD2,TRBV27,TRBJ2-1,few,CASSLIRTSYHNEQFF,TGTGCCAGCAGTTTAATTCGGACTAGCTACCACAATGAGCAGTTCTTC
.,TRBV29-1,TRBJ2-1,.,CSVGIAADNEQFF,TGCAGCGTTGGGATAGCGGCGGACAATGAGCAGTTCTTC
.,TRBV16,TRBJ1-1,.,CASSQSSTANTEAFF,TGTGCCAGCAGCCAATCTTCTACAGCGAACACTGAAGCTTTCTTT
.,TRBV7-2,TRBJ2-3,.,CASSSGINPSTDTQYF,TGTGCCAGCAGCTCCGGGATCAACCCTAGCACAGATACGCAGTATTTT
.,TRBV3-1,TRBJ2-7,.,CASSQGTEVGYEQYF,TGTGCCAGCAGCCAAGGGACAGAAGTCGGCTACGAGCAGTACTTC
TRBD1,TRBV5-1,TRBJ1-2,few,CASSLASGTGMNYGYTF,TGCGCCAGCAGCTTGGCCTCGGGGACAGGGATGAACTATGGCTACACCTTC
TRBD2,TRBV24-1,TRBJ2-1,few,CATSGGWASGESSYNEQFF,TGTGCCACCAGTGGGGGATGGGCTAGCGGGGAGAGCTCCTACAATGAGCAGTTCTTC
TRBD1,TRBV20-1,TRBJ1-2,few,CSARSSGGGYGYTF,TGCAGTGCTAGATCCTCAGGGGGCGGCTATGGCTACACCTTC
.,TRBV12-3/TRBV12-4,TRBJ2-7,many,CASSLKGGSSEQYF,TGTGCCAGCAGTTTAAAAGGGGGTTCGAGCGAGCAGTACTTC
TRBD2,TRBV29-1,TRBJ2-3,many,CSVRPGLADTQYF,TGCAGCGTGCGACCGGGACTAGCGGATACGCAGTATTTT
.,TRBV7-2,TRBJ2-2,.,CASSTYTGELFF,TGTGCCAGCAGCACATACACCGGGGAGCTGTTTTTT
TRBD2,TRBV12-3/TRBV12-4,TRBJ2-5,.,CASRTSGVGQETQYF,TGTGCCAGCAGGACTAGCGGGGTGGGACAAGAGACCCAGTACTTC
TRBD2,TRBV2,TRBJ2-7,.,CASTSGRTSYEQYF,TGTGCCAGTACTAGCGGGAGAACCTCCTACGAGCAGTACTTC
.,TRBV3-1,TRBJ2-7,.,CASSQEPQGVSYEQYF,TGTGCCAGCAGCCAAGAACCCCAGGGCGTCTCCTACGAGCAGTACTTC
TRBD1,TRBV5-1,TRBJ2-5,.,CASSLAGGASETQYF,TGCGCCAGCAGCCTTGCAGGGGGCGCTTCGGAGACCCAGTACTTC
TRBD1,TRBV27,TRBJ2-1,few,CASTPGGFRPRSYNEQFF,TGTGCCAGCACCCCAGGGGGCTTCCGTCCGCGGTCGTACAATGAGCAGTTCTTC
.,TRBV7-9,TRBJ2-7,few,CASSPAGQRAYEQYF,TGTGCCAGCAGCCCCGCCGGCCAGAGAGCCTACGAGCAGTACTTC
.,TRBV11-3,TRBJ2-5,few,CASSLGMGNQETQYF,TGTGCCAGCAGCTTAGGTATGGGGAACCAAGAGACCCAGTACTTC
TRBD1,TRBV15,TRBJ1-4,few,CATSSGQGPVAGEKLFF,TGTGCCACCAGCAGCGGACAGGGACCTGTGGCGGGAGAAAAACTGTTTTTT
TRBD1,TRBV7-2,TRBJ1-1,.,CASTMRTGNTEAFF,TGTGCCAGCACCATGAGGACAGGGAACACTGAAGCTTTCTTT
TRBD1,TRBV12-3/TRBV12-4,TRBJ1-5,.,CASSLGTGGAGGSNQPQHF,TGTGCCAGCAGTTTAGGCACAGGGGGCGCAGGGGGTAGCAATCAGCCCCAGCATTTT
.,TRBV3-1,TRBJ1-1,few,CASSQGPLVGTEAFF,TGTGCCAGCAGCCAAGGACCCTTGGTCGGCACTGAAGCTTTCTTT
.,TRBV7-6,TRBJ2-2,.,CASSLRDPGSTGAGELFF,TGTGCCAGCAGCTTAAGGGATCCGGGATCCACGGGGGCCGGGGAGCTGTTTTTT
.,TRBV19,TRBJ1-1,.,CASSIIRTGNTEAFF,TGTGCCAGTAGTATTATCCGGACCGGGAACACTGAAGCTTTCTTT
TRBD1,TRBV29-1,TRBJ2-1,few,CSGGDSWNEQFF,TGCAGCGGAGGGGACAGCTGGAATGAGCAGTTCTTC
.,TRBV20-1,TRBJ2-1,few,CSASRGAGEQFF,TGCAGTGCTAGCAGGGGGGCGGGTGAGCAGTTCTTC
TRBD1,TRBV12-3/TRBV12-4,TRBJ2-7,.,CASSPGQGGFGDTGEQYF,TGTGCCAGCAGTCCTGGACAGGGTGGGTTTGGGGATACTGGCGAGCAGTACTTC
TRBD2,TRBV7-9,TRBJ2-3,few,CASSAAGTSGPTDTQYF,TGTGCCAGCAGCGCCGCCGGGACTAGCGGGCCCACAGATACGCAGTATTTT
TRBD1,TRBV5-4,TRBJ1-1,many,CASSSVFQGGPFF,TGTGCCAGCAGCTCCGTCTTCCAGGGGGGTCCTTTCTTT
.,TRBV10-3,TRBJ2-1,once,CAITRGGDVNEQFF,TGTGCCATCACCCGAGGAGGGGATGTGAATGAGCAGTTCTTC
.,TRBV6-1,TRBJ1-1,few,CASGNRLNTEAFF,TGTGCCAGCGGGAATCGTTTAAACACTGAAGCTTTCTTT
.,TRBV4-1,TRBJ2-7,many,CASSPSYLGVVDSYEQYF,TGCGCCAGCAGCCCAAGCTACCTAGGGGTAGTAGATTCCTACGAGCAGTACTTC
.,TRBV29-1,TRBJ1-4,.,CSVARGTNEKLFF,TGCAGCGTGGCGCGAGGGACTAATGAAAAACTGTTTTTT
.,TRBV12-3/TRBV12-4,TRBJ1-5,.,CASSLSRVFNQPQHF,TGTGCCAGCAGTTTATCCAGGGTGTTCAATCAGCCCCAGCATTTT
TRBD2,TRBV18,TRBJ2-1,few,CASSAGGSVNEQFF,TGTGCCAGCTCGGCGGGGGGAAGCGTCAATGAGCAGTTCTTC
.,TRBV5-1,TRBJ1-1,.,CASSLNAEAFF,TGCGCCAGCAGCTTGAACGCTGAAGCTTTCTTT
.,TRBV20-1,TRBJ1-1,.,CSAEGVRAPGTEAFF,TGCAGTGCCGAAGGGGTCAGGGCCCCGGGGACTGAAGCTTTCTTT
.,TRBV13,TRBJ2-5,.,CASSRGRSQETQYF,TGTGCCAGCAGCCGGGGAAGATCCCAAGAGACCCAGTACTTC
TRBD1,TRBV5-1,TRBJ2-5,.,CASSLGSTGGLETQYF,TGCGCCAGCAGCTTGGGGAGCACAGGGGGCTTAGAGACCCAGTACTTC
.,TRBV12-3/TRBV12-4,TRBJ2-1,.,CASSPSGVLADEQFF,TGTGCCAGCAGTCCCAGCGGAGTCCTAGCAGATGAGCAGTTCTTC